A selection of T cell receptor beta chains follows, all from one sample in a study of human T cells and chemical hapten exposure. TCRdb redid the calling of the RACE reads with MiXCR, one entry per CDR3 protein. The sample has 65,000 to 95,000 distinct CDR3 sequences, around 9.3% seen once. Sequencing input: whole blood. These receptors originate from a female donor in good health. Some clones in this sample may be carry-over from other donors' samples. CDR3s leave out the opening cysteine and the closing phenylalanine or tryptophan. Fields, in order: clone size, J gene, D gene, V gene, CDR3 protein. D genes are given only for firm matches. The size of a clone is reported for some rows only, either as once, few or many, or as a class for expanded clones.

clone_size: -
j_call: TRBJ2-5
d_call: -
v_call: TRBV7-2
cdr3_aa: ASSSEPGAQETQY

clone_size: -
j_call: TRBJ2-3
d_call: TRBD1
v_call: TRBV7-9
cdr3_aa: ASSPTGVQDTQY

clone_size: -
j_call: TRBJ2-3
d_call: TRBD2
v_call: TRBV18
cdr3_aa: ASSPRLPSGSTDTQY

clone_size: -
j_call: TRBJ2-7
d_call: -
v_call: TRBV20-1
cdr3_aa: SARGTDTYEQY

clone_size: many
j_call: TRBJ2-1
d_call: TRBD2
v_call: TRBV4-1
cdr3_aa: ASSPGTSLLEQF

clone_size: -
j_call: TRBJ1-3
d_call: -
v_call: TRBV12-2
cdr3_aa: ASRLARTIPQGTGDTIY

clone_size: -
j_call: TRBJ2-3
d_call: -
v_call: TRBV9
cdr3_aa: DSSVEAATDTQY

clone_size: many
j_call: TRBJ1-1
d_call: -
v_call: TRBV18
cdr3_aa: ASSPLLHDGQVANTEAF

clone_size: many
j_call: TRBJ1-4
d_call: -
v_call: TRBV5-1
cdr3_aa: ASSLAVSAQAEEKLF

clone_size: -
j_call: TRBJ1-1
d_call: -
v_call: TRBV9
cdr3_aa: ASSAGWGEMNTEAF

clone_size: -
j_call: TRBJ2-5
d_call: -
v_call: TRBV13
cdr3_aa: ASSPPSSGGAQETQY

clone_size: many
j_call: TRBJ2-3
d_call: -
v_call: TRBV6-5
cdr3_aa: ASSRTSPTSRGTDTQY

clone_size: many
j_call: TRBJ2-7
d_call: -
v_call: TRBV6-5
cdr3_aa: ASSTSAAGSYEQY

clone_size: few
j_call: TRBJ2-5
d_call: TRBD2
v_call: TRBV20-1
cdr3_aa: SALTSGEQETQY

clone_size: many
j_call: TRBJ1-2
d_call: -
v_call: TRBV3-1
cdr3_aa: ASSQSLGGIEYGYT

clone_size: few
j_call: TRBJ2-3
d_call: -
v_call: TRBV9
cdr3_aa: ASSVAAQEAASTDTQY

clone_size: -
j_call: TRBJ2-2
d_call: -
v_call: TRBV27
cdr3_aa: ASSLSTGELF

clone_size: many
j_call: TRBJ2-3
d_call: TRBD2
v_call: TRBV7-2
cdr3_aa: ASSLAAGGLRDTQY

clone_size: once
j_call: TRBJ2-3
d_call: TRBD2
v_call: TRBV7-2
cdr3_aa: ASSLVWSSGGGTDTQY

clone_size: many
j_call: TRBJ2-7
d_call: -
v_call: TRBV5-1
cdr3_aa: ASSPDTGVMEQY

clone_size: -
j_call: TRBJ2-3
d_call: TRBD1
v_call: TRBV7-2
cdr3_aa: ASSSHGQAEDTQY

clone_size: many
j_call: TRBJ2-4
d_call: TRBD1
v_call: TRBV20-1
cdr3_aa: SARLTGGAKNIQY

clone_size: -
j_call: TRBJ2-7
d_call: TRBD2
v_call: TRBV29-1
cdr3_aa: SVAPGRAGSYEQY

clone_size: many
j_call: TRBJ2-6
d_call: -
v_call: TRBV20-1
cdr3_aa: SASPLGTPSGANVLT

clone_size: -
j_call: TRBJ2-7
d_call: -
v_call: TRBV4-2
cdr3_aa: ASSQESAGAYEQY

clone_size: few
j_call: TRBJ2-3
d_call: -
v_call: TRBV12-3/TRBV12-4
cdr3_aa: ASSLAEGDTQY

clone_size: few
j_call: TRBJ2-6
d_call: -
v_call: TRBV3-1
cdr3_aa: ASSQVLGGANVLT

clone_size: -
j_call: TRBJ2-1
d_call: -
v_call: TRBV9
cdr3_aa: ASSVGEVHEQF

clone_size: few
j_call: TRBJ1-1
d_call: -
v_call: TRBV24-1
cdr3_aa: ATSDQDRRAF

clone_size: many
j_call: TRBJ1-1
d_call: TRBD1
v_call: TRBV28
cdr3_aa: ASSLYRGTEAF

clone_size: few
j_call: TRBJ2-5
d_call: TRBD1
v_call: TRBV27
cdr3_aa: ASSSATGAETQY

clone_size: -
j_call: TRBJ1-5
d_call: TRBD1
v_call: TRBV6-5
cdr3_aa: ASSSGQGNQPQH

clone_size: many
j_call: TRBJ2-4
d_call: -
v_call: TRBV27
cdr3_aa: ASSSIAGRDIQY

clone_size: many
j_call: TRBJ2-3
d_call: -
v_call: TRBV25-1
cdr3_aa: ASKGPSSTDTQY

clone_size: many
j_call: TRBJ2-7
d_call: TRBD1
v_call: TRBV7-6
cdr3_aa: ASSLVRGLNEQY

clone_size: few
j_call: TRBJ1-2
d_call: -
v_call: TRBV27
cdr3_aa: ASRWGASYGYT

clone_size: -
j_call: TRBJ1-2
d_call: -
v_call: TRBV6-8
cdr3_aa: AMVEHWYGGYT

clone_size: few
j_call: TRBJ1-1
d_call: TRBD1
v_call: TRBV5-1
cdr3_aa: ASSFTGGRTEAF

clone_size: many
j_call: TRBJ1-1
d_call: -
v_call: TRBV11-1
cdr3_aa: ASSFDVYTEAF

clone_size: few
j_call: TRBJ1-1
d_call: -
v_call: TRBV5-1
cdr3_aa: ASSRGVSNTEAF